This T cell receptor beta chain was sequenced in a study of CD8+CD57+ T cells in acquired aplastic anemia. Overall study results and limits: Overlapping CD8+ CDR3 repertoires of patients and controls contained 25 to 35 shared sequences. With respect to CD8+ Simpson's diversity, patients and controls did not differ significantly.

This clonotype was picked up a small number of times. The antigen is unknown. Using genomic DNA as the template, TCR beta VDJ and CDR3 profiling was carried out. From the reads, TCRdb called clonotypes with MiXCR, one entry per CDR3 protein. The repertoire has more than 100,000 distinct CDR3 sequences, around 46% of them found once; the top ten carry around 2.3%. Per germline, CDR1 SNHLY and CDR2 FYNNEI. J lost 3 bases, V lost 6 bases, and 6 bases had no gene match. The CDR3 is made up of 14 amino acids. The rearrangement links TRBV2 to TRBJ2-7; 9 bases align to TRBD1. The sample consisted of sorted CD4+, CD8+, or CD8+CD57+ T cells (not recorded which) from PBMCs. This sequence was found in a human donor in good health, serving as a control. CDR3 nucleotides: TGTGCCAGCAGACGCGGGACAGGGAACTACGAGCAGTACTTC. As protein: CASRRGTGNYEQYF. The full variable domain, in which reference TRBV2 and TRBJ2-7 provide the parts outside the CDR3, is EPEVTQTPSHQVTQMGQEVILRCVPISNHLYFYWYRQILGQKVEFLVSFYNNEISEKSEIFDDQFSVERPDGSNFTLKIRSTKLEDSAMYFCASRRGTGNYEQYFGPGTRLTVT.